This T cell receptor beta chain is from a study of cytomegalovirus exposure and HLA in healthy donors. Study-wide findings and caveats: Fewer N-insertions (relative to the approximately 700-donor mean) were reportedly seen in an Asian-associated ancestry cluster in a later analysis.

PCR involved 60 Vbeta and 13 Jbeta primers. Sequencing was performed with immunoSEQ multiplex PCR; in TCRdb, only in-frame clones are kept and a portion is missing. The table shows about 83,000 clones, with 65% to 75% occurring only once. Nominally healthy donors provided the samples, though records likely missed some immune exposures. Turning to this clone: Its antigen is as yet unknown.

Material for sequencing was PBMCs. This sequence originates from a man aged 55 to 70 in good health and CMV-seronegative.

CDR3 DNA: TGTGCCGGTGCCTTCGGGGGTAATCAGCCCCAGCATTTT. Its translation is CAGAFGGNQPQHF. V usage is TRBV2 and J usage is TRBJ1-5, with D possibly being TRBD1 (5 bases). This CDR3 comprises 13 residues. Germline assignment: CDR1 SNHLY and CDR2 FYNNEI. The germline V and J ends were trimmed by 11 bases and 4 bases, with 15 bases remaining between them.